Below, 13 T cell receptor beta chains from the same sample are listed, as sequenced in a study of blood T cell repertoires in COVID-19. This table comes from immunoSEQ multiplex PCR, and its TCRdb copy is limited to in-frame clones, with some not included. This table holds 150,000 to 200,000 clones, roughly 84% found once. The sequenced sample was peripheral blood. Receptor source: a human donor with acute or convalescent COVID-19. The donor label of this sample is uncertain.

CDR3 protein: CASRRAETQYF. CDR3 bases: TGTGCCAGCAGGAGGGCTGAGACCCAGTACTTC. This sequence joins TRBV6-6 and TRBJ2-5; D perhaps matches TRBD2 (5 bases). CDR3 size: 11 residues. Per germline, CDR1 MNHNY and CDR2 SVGAGI (reference sequence). The ends were cut back, 6 bases at V and 5 bases at J, with 7 bases in the middle.

This clone was counted once. The V gene is TRBV4-1, the J gene TRBJ1-2, with D perhaps TRBD1 (5 bases). Trimming pared 1 base from V and 2 bases from J, leaving 14 bases between. The CDR3 is 16 amino acids. Germline-derived CDR1 and CDR2 are MGHRA and YSYEKL. CDR3 amino acids: CASSQVLGGKNYGYTF. CDR3 sequence (DNA): TGCGCCAGCAGCCAAGTTCTTGGGGGGAAGAACTATGGCTACACCTTC.

The chain has TRBV7-2 and TRBJ2-1, with a possible D match to TRBD2 (6 bases). Looked up from germline, CDR1 is SGHTA and CDR2 is FQGNSA. CDR3 length: 14 amino acids. V was clipped by 5 bases and J by 7 bases, with 15 bases between them. CDR3 in DNA: TGTGCCAGCAGCCCCGGGACTCCAAGGAATGAGCAGTTCTTC. Translating gives CASSPGTPRNEQFF.

The V gene is TRBV28, the J gene TRBJ2-5; 8 nucleotides align to TRBD1. The CDR3 contains 15 residues. V shed 3 bases, J shed 6 bases, and the junction held 9 bases outside the gene matches. In germline, CDR1 is MDHEN, CDR2 SYDVKM. In DNA, the CDR3 is TGTGCCAGCAGTTTCCAGGGGGCCAACCTCAAGACCCAGTACTTC. Amino acids: CASSFQGANLKTQYF.

This chain joins TRBV18 and TRBJ2-7, with D possibly matching TRBD1 (5 bases). Trimming left V 6 bases short and J 3 bases short, with 12 bases between. Germline V gene data show CDR1 as KGHSH and CDR2 as LQKENI. The CDR3 runs 13 residues. The CDR3 reads CASSQEQVYEQYF. CDR3 bases: TGTGCCAGCTCGCAGGAACAGGTCTACGAGCAGTACTTC.

J is TRBJ2-1 and V is TRBV7-3; the D gene is possibly TRBD1 (5 bases). Germline CDR1 and CDR2: SGHTA and FQGTGA. CDR3 length: 12 residues. Deletions cut 4 bases from V and 10 bases from J, with 11 bases between. CDR3 nucleotide sequence: TGTGCCAGCAGCTCAGGGATGGGGGAGCAGTTCTTC. This gives the protein CASSSGMGEQFF.

The table lists this clone with a count of one. The chain links TRBV6-5 to TRBJ1-1; D perhaps matches TRBD1 (5 bases). CDR1 and CDR2 from the germline V gene are MNHEY and SVGAGI. V gave up 6 bases and J gave up 0 bases, with 11 bases separating them. This CDR3 has 14 amino acids. CDR3 sequence (DNA): TGTGCCAGCAGCGTGACAGTAATGAACACTGAAGCTTTCTTT. Translated, it gives CASSVTVMNTEAFF.

The chain recombines TRBV7-3 with TRBJ1-1, with TRBD1 matching over 7 bases. In germline, CDR1 is SGHTA, CDR2 FQGTGA. The CDR3 consists of 13 residues. Germline trimming cut 3 bases from V and 6 bases from J; bases unmatched to any gene: 4. The DNA for the CDR3 is TGTGCCAGCAGCTTTCAACAGGGGTCTGAAGCTTTCTTT. Translated: CASSFQQGSEAFF.

The V call is TRBV18, the J call TRBJ2-3; D might be TRBD2 (6 bases). Germline V gene sequence: CDR1 KGHSH, CDR2 LQKENI. CDR3 size: 12 residues. Deletions cut 6 bases from V and 6 bases from J, with 10 bases between. DNA of the CDR3: TGTGCCAGCTCCGGGGGAGTTGATACGCAGTATTTT. The encoded protein is CASSGGVDTQYF. Combining the CDR3 with reference TRBV18 and TRBJ2-3 gives the whole variable domain NAGVMQNPRHLVRRRGQEARLRCSPMKGHSHVYWYRQLPEEGLKFMVYLQKENIIDESGMPKERFSAEFPKEGPSILRIQQVVRGDSAAYFCASSGGVDTQYFGPGTRLTVL.

V usage is TRBV4-2 and J usage is TRBJ2-2; the D gene is possibly TRBD1 (5 bases). There are 14 residues in the CDR3. Germline lookup yields CDR1 LGHNA and CDR2 YNFKEQ. V lost 2 bases to trimming and J lost 4 bases, with 8 bases between them. The CDR3 DNA follows: TGTGCCAGCAGCCAACCGACAGTCACCGGGGAGCTGTTTTTT. Translation: CASSQPTVTGELFF.

The chain has TRBV7-9 and TRBJ2-5; TRBD2 agrees at 8 bases. Germline V lookup: CDR1 SEHNR, CDR2 FQNEAQ (reference sequence). This CDR3 region has 15 residues. Trimming at V came to 5 bases and at J to 2 bases, leaving 7 bases not matched to a gene. The DNA for the CDR3 is TGTGCCAGCAGCCCAGGCGCGGGGGGTCAAGAGACCCAGTACTTC. This sequence encodes CASSPGAGGQETQYF.

The chain joins TRBV3-1 (or the pseudogene TRBV3-2) to TRBJ2-1, with unresolved D. Germline lookup yields CDR1 LGHDT and CDR2 YNNKEL (reference sequence). The CDR3 has 15 residues. Trimming shortened V by 0 bases and J by 4 bases, and 10 bases separated the two germline ends. The CDR3 sequence: CASSQDTLEYNEQFF. DNA for the CDR3: TGTGCCAGCAGCCAAGATACCCTAGAATACAATGAGCAGTTCTTC.

The V gene is TRBV29-1, the J gene TRBJ2-3, with unresolved D. Germline V gives CDR1 SQVTM, CDR2 ANQGSEA. Trimming took 0 bases from V and 2 from J, leaving 18 bases between them. The CDR3 has 17 residues. The CDR3 is CSVEDPLSLSYTDTQYF. The CDR3 DNA follows: TGCAGCGTTGAAGATCCCCTCTCACTCTCGTACACAGATACGCAGTATTTT.